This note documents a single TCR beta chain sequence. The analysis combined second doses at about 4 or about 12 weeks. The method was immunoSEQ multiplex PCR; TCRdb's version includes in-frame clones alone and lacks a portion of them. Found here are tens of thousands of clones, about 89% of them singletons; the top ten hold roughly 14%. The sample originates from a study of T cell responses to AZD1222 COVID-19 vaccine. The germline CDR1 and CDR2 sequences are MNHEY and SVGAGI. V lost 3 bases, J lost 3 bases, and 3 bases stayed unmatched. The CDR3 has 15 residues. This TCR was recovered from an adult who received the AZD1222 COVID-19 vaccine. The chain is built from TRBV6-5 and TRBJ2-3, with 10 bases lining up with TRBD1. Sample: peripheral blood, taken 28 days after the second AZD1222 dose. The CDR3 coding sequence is TGTGCCAGCAGTTATTGGACAGGGGGGACAGATACGCAGTATTTT. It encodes CASSYWTGGTDTQYF.